The TCR beta chain under discussion was sequenced for a study of T cell changes during pregnancy in multiple sclerosis. Repertoires were generated with immunoSEQ multiplex PCR, while TCRdb's copy carries only in-frame clones and drops some. Of approximately 92,000 clones in the sample, roughly 90% were seen once. The sequences come from peripheral blood, collected in the first trimester of pregnancy. The TCR comes from a female donor with multiple sclerosis, enrolled in a pregnancy study.

CDR3 nucleotides: TGCGCCAGCAGCTTGGAGGGACTAGCGGGAGGGGCGAACGAGCAGTACTTC. It encodes CASSLEGLAGGANEQYF. The chain uses TRBV5-1 and TRBJ2-7; 16 bases map to TRBD2. Germline lookup yields CDR1 SGHRS and CDR2 YFSETQ. This CDR3 spans 17 amino acids. J was trimmed by 5 bases and V by 0 bases; bases with no gene match: 5.